This T cell receptor (beta chain) was recovered during a study of blood T cell repertoires in COVID-19. Study-wide context: Some COVID-19 samples were acute and others convalescent; all came from the United States, Italy and Spain. In each case, the material was cDNA or gDNA derived from T cells, B-cell-depleted T cells, or PBMCs.

This clone was picked up a small number of times. The length of the CDR3 is 15 residues. With 0 bases clipped from V and 8 bases from J, the junction kept 5 bases outside the gene matches. The germline gives CDR1 SGDLS, CDR2 YYNGEE. In the authors' methods: Reference gene primers were amplified, and this amplification served to estimate nucleated cell counts. Assay: immunoSEQ multiplex PCR; the TCRdb copy retains only in-frame clones and omits some. Clonal size and the V and J genes are those of that table, whereas D and trimming came from the DNA. This sample has 300,000 to 350,000 clones, with more than 70% found just once.

The J gene is TRBJ2-1, the V gene TRBV9; the match to TRBD2 covers 10 bases. The clonotype comes from a man aged 25 to 40 with active or convalescent COVID-19. Specimen: peripheral blood. CDR3 in amino acids: CASSVASGSFDEQFF. The CDR3 bases are TGTGCCAGCAGCGTAGCTAGCGGGAGTTTCGATGAGCAGTTCTTC.